Below, 7 T cell receptor beta chains from the same sample are listed, as sequenced in a study of shared clonotypes between healthy human individuals. Only CD45RO-negative cells positively selected for CCR7 counted as naive CD8 cells, so terminally differentiated effector memory CD45RA+ cells were excluded. Only in-frame clones appear in the TCRdb table, and some are missing; sequencing was by immunoSEQ multiplex PCR. This table holds about 2.1 million clones, roughly 95% found once. The sequenced sample was naive CD8+ T cells from PBMCs. Source of these receptors: a man younger than 35 in good health. Some clones in this sample may be carry-over from other donors' samples.

This clone was counted a single time. This chain joins TRBV19 and TRBJ2-7; TRBD2 is a possible D gene (5 bases). The V end was cut by 7 bases, the J end by 7 bases, with 20 bases between. This CDR3 has 14 amino acids. Germline V gives CDR1 LNHDA, CDR2 SQIVND (reference sequence). CDR3 residues: CASKLDGLRKEQYF. CDR3 bases: TGTGCCAGTAAGCTTGATGGACTCCGGAAGGAGCAGTACTTC.

V and J are TRBV19 and TRBJ2-2; 9 bases line up with TRBD2. V dropped 2 bases and J dropped 6; count of bases not matched to a gene: 7. Germline CDR1 and CDR2: LNHDA and SQIVND (reference sequence). The CDR3 sequence is 16 residues long. CDR3 sequence reads: CASSIRELAGPGELFF. The CDR3 nucleotides read TGTGCCAGTAGTATAAGGGAGCTAGCGGGACCCGGGGAGCTGTTTTTT. Variable domain in full (rest from reference TRBV19 and TRBJ2-2): DGGITQSPKYLFRKEGQNVTLSCEQNLNHDAMYWYRQDPGQGLRLIYYSQIVNDFQKGDIAEGYSVSREKKESFPLTVTSAQKNPTAFYLCASSIRELAGPGELFFGEGSRLTVL.

The chain joins TRBV9 to TRBJ1-3, with D unresolved. CDR1 SGDLS and CDR2 YYNGEE come from the germline V gene. The CDR3 totals 15 residues. Deletions cut 0 bases from V and 0 bases from J, with 7 bases between. The CDR3 reads CASSVDTGSGNTIYF. CDR3 bases: TGTGCCAGCAGCGTAGACACCGGCTCTGGAAACACCATATATTTT.

The genes are TRBV5-1 and TRBJ2-2, with unresolved D. Germline-derived CDR1 and CDR2 are SGHRS and YFSETQ. Trimming left V 1 base short and J 7 bases short, with 5 bases between. The CDR3 consists of 12 residues. The CDR3 region is CASSLSGGELFF. In nucleotides, the CDR3 is TGCGCCAGCAGCTTGTCGGGCGGGGAGCTGTTTTTT.

This rearrangement joins TRBV5-4 to TRBJ2-3, with 9 bases that match TRBD1. The CDR3 runs 17 residues. Germline CDR1 and CDR2: SGHNT and YYREEE (reference sequence). The junction had 9 bases not matched to a gene; V was cut back by 3 bases and J by 1 base. The CDR3 DNA reads as TGTGCCAGCAGCTGGTTAAATCGGGACAGGGGCACAGATACGCAGTATTTT. Translation: CASSWLNRDRGTDTQYF.

The J gene is TRBJ2-7, the V gene TRBV5-4; D may be TRBD1 or TRBD2 (6 bases each). V lost 4 bases and J 0 bases, leaving 14 bases between the germline ends. Germline V gives CDR1 SGHNT, CDR2 YYREEE (reference sequence). There are 15 residues in the CDR3. The CDR3 protein is CASSGLQGSSYEQYF. The DNA for the CDR3 is TGTGCCAGCAGCGGACTACAGGGCAGCTCCTACGAGCAGTACTTC.

V usage is TRBV10-2 and J usage is TRBJ2-1; D gene unclear. V gave up 0 bases and J gave up 4 bases, with 7 bases separating them. Germline CDR1 and CDR2: WSHSY and SAAADI. The CDR3 runs to 14 residues. CDR3 region: CASSESRVYNEQFF. The CDR3, as DNA: TGCGCCAGCAGTGAGTCCCGCGTTTACAATGAGCAGTTCTTC.